Below are 18 T cell receptor beta chains sequenced from a single sample in a study of control samples from healthy donors and cancer patients. Measured with immunoSEQ multiplex PCR; TCRdb has only the in-frame clones, and not every one. The sample contains 160,000 or so clones, approximately 93% of which appear only once. Sequencing used blood. These receptors originate from a man aged 45 to 65 in good health.

There are a few counts of this clone. The gene calls are TRBV12-3 or TRBV12-4 and TRBJ1-2; TRBD1 agrees at 8 bases. The CDR3 extends over 13 amino acids. The V gene end was trimmed by 4 bases and the J gene end by 7 bases; junction bases not matched to a gene: 5. CDR3 sequence (DNA): TGTGCCAGCAGTTCTGGACAGGGCTTTGGCTACACCTTC. It is translated as CASSSGQGFGYTF.

The genes are TRBV28 and TRBJ2-7; perhaps TRBD1 as D (6 bases). The CDR3 consists of 14 residues. Trimming left V 5 bases short and J 6 bases short, with 17 bases between. Germline assignment: CDR1 MDHEN and CDR2 SYDVKM. CDR3 nucleotides: TGTGCCAGCAGTCTCGGGACACTGCCGGGCGAGCAGTACTTC. It is translated as CASSLGTLPGEQYF.

This clone was observed a few times. The rearrangement uses TRBV6-1 and TRBJ2-7; TRBD1 matches 10 bases. CDR3 length: 15 amino acids. The trim removed 1 base at V and 3 bases at J, leaving 3 bases unmatched. Per germline, CDR1 MNHNS and CDR2 SASEGT. The CDR3 nucleotides read TGTGCCAGCAGTGAAGGGGGACAGGGGATCTACGAGCAGTACTTC. This sequence encodes CASSEGGQGIYEQYF.

This rearrangement joins TRBV6-6 to TRBJ2-3; 12 bases are shared with TRBD2. The V segment lost 4 bases and the J segment 3 bases; nucleotides outside the gene matches: 2. The CDR3 covers 15 residues. Germline V gene data show CDR1 as MNHNY and CDR2 as SVGAGI (reference sequence). This chain's CDR3 is CASSFLAGGTDTQYF. In DNA form, the CDR3 reads TGTGCCAGCAGTTTCCTAGCGGGGGGGACAGATACGCAGTATTTT.

This chain links TRBV29-1 with TRBJ2-3; D may be TRBD1 (5 bases). The V end was cut by 6 bases, the J end by 4 bases, with 17 bases between. CDR3 length: 14 amino acids. Germline V lookup: CDR1 SQVTM, CDR2 ANQGSEA. CDR3 sequence: CSVKGNSRPDTQYF. In nucleotides, the CDR3 is TGCAGCGTCAAGGGGAATTCTAGGCCAGATACGCAGTATTTT.

The chain carries TRBV7-9 and TRBJ1-1; no firm D call. CDR1 and CDR2 from the germline V gene are SEHNR and FQNEAQ (reference sequence). The V end was cut by 3 bases, the J end by 1 base, with 6 bases between. The CDR3 covers 13 residues. CDR3 nucleotides: TGTGCCAGCAGCTTTCATCCGAACACTGAAGCTTTCTTT. Its translation: CASSFHPNTEAFF. The full variable domain, completed using reference TRBV7-9 and TRBJ1-1, is DTGVSQNPRHKITKRGQNVTFRCDPISEHNRLYWYRQTLGQGPEFLTYFQNEAQLEKSRLLSDRFSAERPKGSFSTLEIQRTEQGDSAMYLCASSFHPNTEAFFGQGTRLTVV.

The V gene is TRBV14, the J gene TRBJ2-7, with 14 bases aligning to TRBD2. Germline trimming cut 4 bases from V and 3 bases from J; bases unmatched to any gene: 14. Germline V gene data show CDR1 as SGHDN and CDR2 as FVKESK. The CDR3 has 19 amino acids. The CDR3 DNA follows: TGTGCCAGCAGCCCTCTGAGCGGACTAGCGGGAGGAGGGGACTACGAGCAGTACTTC. It translates to CASSPLSGLAGGGDYEQYF.

V is TRBV5-1 and J is TRBJ2-6; D call uncertain. V was shortened by 0 bases and J by 0 bases, with 4 bases between the two germline ends. The length of the CDR3 is 15 residues. In germline, CDR1 is SGHRS, CDR2 YFSETQ. Here the CDR3 reads CASSLDSSGANVLTF. CDR3 nucleotides: TGCGCCAGCAGCTTGGACAGCTCTGGGGCCAACGTCCTGACTTTC.

V is TRBV7-9 and J is TRBJ1-5; weak D call: TRBD1 (5 bases). The germline V and J ends were trimmed by 1 base and 5 bases, with 6 bases remaining between them. This CDR3 region has 13 residues. Germline V gene data show CDR1 as SEHNR and CDR2 as FQNEAQ (reference sequence). CDR3 region: CASSLGGDQPQHF. The DNA of the CDR3 is TGTGCCAGCAGCTTAGGAGGGGATCAGCCCCAGCATTTT.

V gene TRBV1 combines with J gene TRBJ1-4. TRBV1 is given as a pseudogene. This CDR3 is built from 17 residues. The DNA for the CDR3 is TGCACCAGCAGCCAAGGGGGGAAAAAGTGGGGTAATGAAAAACTGTTTTTT. This encodes CTSSQGGKKWGNEKLFF.

The rearrangement links TRBV3-1 (or the pseudogene TRBV3-2) to TRBJ1-2, with D unclear. The CDR3 loop spans 13 amino acids. The germline V gene has CDR1 LGHDT and CDR2 YNNKEL (reference sequence). Trimming left V 0 bases short and J 6 bases short, with 8 bases between. The CDR3 coding sequence is TGTGCCAGCAGCCAAGAGGGGTTGCATGGCTACACCTTC. Translated, it gives CASSQEGLHGYTF.

This sequence joins TRBV4-2 and TRBJ2-3, with 11 bases matching TRBD2. This CDR3 has 16 residues. Unmatched junction bases numbered 3, after V lost 1 base and J lost 3 bases. Germline assignment: CDR1 LGHNA and CDR2 YNFKEQ. The CDR3 reads CASSQAGTSGTDTQYF. CDR3 coding DNA: TGTGCCAGCAGCCAAGCGGGGACTAGCGGAACAGATACGCAGTATTTT.

J is TRBJ2-6 and V is TRBV5-6, with 7 bases lining up with TRBD1. V lost 2 bases, J lost 2 bases, and 7 bases stayed unmatched. The CDR3 totals 17 residues. Per germline, CDR1 SGHDT and CDR2 YYEEEE. CDR3: CASSFLGGTAGANVLTF. The CDR3 DNA reads TGTGCCAGCAGCTTTTTAGGGGGCACCGCTGGGGCCAACGTCCTGACTTTC. The full variable domain, with the rest looked up from reference TRBV5-6 and TRBJ2-6, is DAGVTQSPTHLIKTRGQQVTLRCSPKSGHDTVSWYQQALGQGPQFIFQYYEEEERQRGNFPDRFSGHQFPNYSSELNVNALLLGDSALYLCASSFLGGTAGANVLTFGAGSRLTVL.

CDR3 nucleotides: TGTGCCAGCAGTGATGGGGGGAGTGAAAAACTGTTTTTT. Translating it yields CASSDGGSEKLFF. The rearrangement joins TRBV6-1 to TRBJ1-4; D is perhaps TRBD1 (5 bases). V was shortened by 3 bases and J by 7 bases, with 9 bases between the two germline ends. CDR1 is MNHNS, CDR2 SASEGT, per germline. The CDR3 runs to 13 residues.

The chain couples TRBV4-2 to TRBJ2-7; possibly TRBD2 for D (6 bases). V was pared by 2 bases and J by 6 bases, with 20 bases between. This CDR3 region has 16 residues. In germline, CDR1 is LGHNA, CDR2 YNFKEQ. The chain's CDR3 is CASSQRVTREWAEQYF. Written as DNA, the CDR3 is TGTGCCAGCAGCCAAAGAGTGACCCGGGAGTGGGCCGAGCAGTACTTC.

This sequence joins TRBV7-2 and TRBJ1-5; TRBD1 matches 7 bases. Germline V gene sequence: CDR1 SGHTA, CDR2 FQGNSA. The V segment lost 3 bases and the J segment 2 bases; nucleotides outside the gene matches: 7. The CDR3 length is 16 residues. The CDR3 spells CASSFQGVLGNQPQHF. The CDR3 bases are TGTGCCAGCAGCTTTCAGGGGGTCCTGGGCAATCAGCCCCAGCATTTT. Complete variable domain (other parts from reference TRBV7-2 and TRBJ1-5): GAGVSQSPSNKVTEKGKDVELRCDPISGHTALYWYRQSLGQGLEFLIYFQGNSAPDKSGLPSDRFSAERTGGSVSTLTIQRTQQEDSAVYLCASSFQGVLGNQPQHFGDGTRLSIL.

V gene TRBV14 combines with J gene TRBJ2-3; TRBD2 aligns across 8 bases. The CDR3 length is 15 residues. Per germline, CDR1 SGHDN and CDR2 FVKESK. The trim removed 4 bases at V and 0 bases at J, leaving 3 bases unmatched. CDR3 DNA sequence: TGTGCCAGCAGCCTAGCGGGACACAGCACAGATACGCAGTATTTT. Translated, it gives CASSLAGHSTDTQYF.

The J gene is TRBJ2-7, the V gene TRBV6-5; TRBD1 aligns across 8 bases. Germline V CDR1 and CDR2: MNHEY, SVGAGI. The ends lost 6 bases at V and 6 bases at J; junction bases unmatched: 10. CDR3 length: 14 amino acids. CDR3 nucleotide sequence: TGTGCCAGCAGACAGGACAGGGCCGGGCTCGAGCAGTACTTC. Residues: CASRQDRAGLEQYF.